The rows below give T cell receptor beta chains drawn from one sample of a study of cytomegalovirus exposure and HLA in healthy donors. Profiling relied on immunoSEQ multiplex PCR, and the TCRdb table lists in-frame clones only, not all of them. The table includes around 160,000 clones, about 76% detected once. The specimen was PBMCs. The origin of the receptors is a male donor in good health and CMV-seropositive. The CDR3 runs from the conserved cysteine through the conserved F or W. A D gene is named only where the DNA matches it firmly. For some rows the clone size is stated as once, few or many, or as a class when expanded; others skip it.

.	TRBJ2-3	TRBV9	.	15	CASSSAGTYTDTQYF	TGTGCCAGCAGCTCCGCCGGGACTTACACAGATACGCAGTATTTT
.	TRBJ1-2	TRBV7-8	.	15	CASSLRSGAPYGYTF	TGTGCCAGCAGCTTAAGGTCTGGGGCCCCATATGGCTACACCTTC
.	TRBJ1-4	TRBV7-2	.	16	CASSPWGVVANEKLFF	TGTGCCAGCAGCCCCTGGGGGGTGGTAGCTAATGAAAAACTGTTTTTT
once	TRBJ1-1	TRBV30	TRBD1	13	CAWRGQGGTEAFF	TGTGCCTGGAGGGGACAGGGAGGAACTGAAGCTTTCTTT
few	TRBJ2-5	TRBV6-1	TRBD2	12	CAGRLAQETQYF	TGTGCCGGTCGACTAGCCCAAGAGACCCAGTACTTC
few	TRBJ1-1	TRBV5-5	.	15	CASSQEWGGNTEAFF	TGCGCCAGCAGCCAAGAATGGGGGGGTAACACTGAAGCTTTCTTT
.	TRBJ1-4	TRBV7-3	.	15	CASILSLGSDEKLFF	TGTGCCAGCATCCTTAGTTTGGGGAGTGATGAAAAACTGTTTTTT
few	TRBJ2-4	TRBV4-3	.	14	CASSQELMGGVQYF	TGCGCCAGCAGCCAAGAGCTGATGGGGGGAGTTCAGTACTTC
.	TRBJ2-3	TRBV19	.	15	CASTGTWSFTDTQYF	TGTGCCAGTACCGGTACGTGGTCCTTCACAGATACGCAGTATTTT
few	TRBJ1-4	TRBV4-1	.	16	CASSQEGGSTNEKLFF	TGCGCCAGCAGCCAAGAGGGAGGAAGTACTAATGAAAAACTGTTTTTT
.	TRBJ1-1	TRBV7-9	.	13	CASSLVQNTEAFF	TGTGCCAGCAGCTTAGTACAGAACACTGAAGCTTTCTTT
.	TRBJ1-1	TRBV7-9	TRBD1	15	CASSILTGGNTEAFF	TGTGCCAGCAGCATTCTGACAGGGGGAAACACTGAAGCTTTCTTT
few	TRBJ2-3	TRBV4-3	.	15	CASSQEFGRGDTQYF	TGCGCCAGCAGCCAAGAGTTCGGCCGGGGAGATACGCAGTATTTT
.	TRBJ2-1	TRBV27	.	15	CASSLQQGWYVEQFF	TGTGCCAGCAGTTTACAGCAGGGATGGTACGTTGAGCAGTTCTTC
few	TRBJ2-5	TRBV7-3	.	13	CASSFNIKETQYF	TGTGCCAGCAGCTTCAACATTAAAGAGACCCAGTACTTC
.	TRBJ1-4	TRBV7-2	TRBD1	15	CASSPRTGGFEKLFF	TGTGCCAGCAGCCCGCGGACAGGAGGTTTCGAAAAACTGTTTTTT
.	TRBJ2-7	TRBV2	.	13	CASAGQSSYEQYF	TGTGCCAGCGCGGGGCAGAGCTCCTACGAGCAGTACTTC
.	TRBJ1-4	TRBV23-1	.	16	CASSQLPYWSNEKLFF	TGCGCCAGCAGTCAACTTCCCTACTGGTCTAATGAAAAACTGTTTTTT
.	TRBJ1-2	TRBV18	.	15	CASSPPEAGRRRYTF	TGTGCCAGCTCACCACCTGAGGCAGGGAGGAGACGCTACACCTTC
once	TRBJ2-7	TRBV19	TRBD1	13	CASSLNRGDERYF	TGTGCCAGTAGTCTCAACAGGGGGGACGAGCGGTACTTC
.	TRBJ2-5	TRBV27	.	15	CASSLSVDGGETQYF	TGTGCCAGCAGTTTATCGGTCGATGGAGGAGAGACCCAGTACTTC
.	TRBJ2-5	TRBV7-9	TRBD1	17	CASGLARGQGQEWTQYF	TGTGCCAGCGGCTTAGCGCGGGGACAGGGCCAAGAATGGACCCAGTACTTC